The following is a T cell receptor (beta chain) sequence with its context. Some clones are missing from TCRdb's copy, which holds only in-frame ones; the method was immunoSEQ multiplex PCR. Among 35,000 to 50,000 clones, 95% to 97% were seen once, and the ten largest hold around 0.35%. This entry comes from a study of technical replicates of blood from a handful of donors. The ends were cut back, 3 bases at V and 3 bases at J, with 12 bases in the middle. Germline assignment: CDR1 MNHEY and CDR2 SVGAGI. This CDR3 comprises 16 residues. This chain joins TRBV6-5 and TRBJ2-6; TRBD1 might be the D (5 bases). What was sequenced was T cells isolated from PBMCs. This TCR derives from a human donor in good health. This CDR3 reads CASSYQGESGANVLTF. CDR3 coding DNA: TGTGCCAGCAGTTATCAAGGGGAAAGTGGGGCCAACGTCCTGACTTTC.